This passage covers 7 T cell receptor beta chains from one sample sequenced in a study of T cells in Graves' hyperthyroidism and ophthalmopathy. Amplification of TCR beta CDR3 regions used RNA as the template. In the first-round RT-PCR of the TCR CDR3, the HTBI primer set was used. TCRdb processed the multiplex PCR reads anew with MiXCR; each CDR3 protein has one entry. The data contain around 340,000 distinct CDR3 sequences, about 17% of them seen just once; the ten biggest clones take up 34%. The sample was blood. These TCRs come from a woman in her 30s with Graves' hyperthyroidism that later progressed to Graves' ophthalmopathy.

At least ten counts were recorded for this clonotype. The chain couples TRBV27 to TRBJ1-6; tentatively, D is TRBD1 (5 bases). Germline CDR1 MNHEY, CDR2 SMNVEV (reference sequence). V lost 7 bases, J lost 12 bases, and 19 bases lay in between. The CDR3 is 14 residues long. CDR3 sequence reads: CASKGHQGIGPLHF. The CDR3 DNA is TGTGCCAGCAAGGGGCACCAGGGTATCGGACCCCTCCACTTT.

This clonotype has at least ten counts. The chain carries TRBV7-2 and TRBJ2-5, with 10 positions matching TRBD2. The ends lost 6 bases at V and 7 bases at J; junction bases unmatched: 11. Germline V gene sequence: CDR1 SGHTA, CDR2 FQGNSA. The length of the CDR3 is 15 residues. The CDR3 sequence is CASSRTSGIRGTQYF. The CDR3 nucleotides read TGTGCCAGCAGTCGGACTAGCGGAATACGGGGGACCCAGTACTTC.

The rearrangement joins TRBV2 to TRBJ2-5, with 11 bases that match TRBD2. This CDR3 comprises 16 residues. Germline CDR1 and CDR2: SNHLY and FYNNEI. The J segment lost 2 bases and the V segment lost 6 bases, leaving 8 bases of the junction unmatched. Written as DNA, the CDR3 is TGTGCCAGCAGGAGACTAGCGGGATTCACACAAGAGACCCAGTACTTC. It specifies CASRRLAGFTQETQYF. Filled out from reference TRBV2 and TRBJ2-5, the complete variable domain reads EPEVTQTPSHQVTQMGQEVILRCVPISNHLYFYWYRQILGQKVEFLVSFYNNEISEKSEIFDDQFSVERPDGSNFTLKIRSTKLEDSAMYFCASRRLAGFTQETQYFGPGTRLLVL.

V is TRBV4-2 and J is TRBJ1-1, with 7 positions matching TRBD1. V shed 1 base and J 7 bases; nucleotides not matched to a gene: 12. The CDR3 totals 16 residues. Germline V gene sequence: CDR1 LGHNA, CDR2 YNFKEQ. In DNA, the CDR3 is TGTGCCAGCAGCCAAGTCTTAGGGGGCCGAGAGTATGAAGCTTTCTTT. This codes for CASSQVLGGREYEAFF.

This clonotype was observed at least ten times. V gene TRBV12-3 or TRBV12-4 combines with J gene TRBJ1-1; a possible D gene is TRBD1 (5 bases). The CDR3 extends over 15 amino acids. The V end was cut by 6 bases, the J end by 5 bases, with 19 bases between. This chain's CDR3 is CASSPWTVGETEAFF. Written as DNA, the CDR3 is TGTGCCAGCAGCCCCTGGACCGTGGGGGAAACTGAAGCTTTCTTT.

The chain joins TRBV27 to TRBJ2-7, with TRBD2 matching 9 bases. The CDR3 length is 15 residues. V was clipped by 7 bases and J by 3 bases; unmatched bases: 10. Germline V gene data show CDR1 as MNHEY and CDR2 as SMNVEV (reference sequence). The CDR3 bases are TGTGCCAGCAAGACCGCGGGAGGGAATCGCTACGAGCAGTACTTC. This encodes CASKTAGGNRYEQYF.

About this clonotype itself: With a much larger clone just one base away, this may be a read error. This chain links TRBV5-1 with TRBJ2-7; D call uncertain. The CDR3 spans 14 residues. Germline V CDR1 and CDR2: SGHRS, YFSETQ. The V and J ends lost 1 base and 10 bases respectively, with 18 bases between them. Here the CDR3 DNA reads TGCGCCAGCAGCTTGACTTCGGTCGGACCCGATCAGTACTTC. This translates into CASSLTSVGPDQYF.